This T cell receptor beta chain was profiled in a study of cytomegalovirus exposure and HLA in healthy donors. Findings and limits, study-wide: Researchers reported from a later analysis that most CMV-associated TCR beta chains appeared HLA-restricted. Altogether, 150 or so TCR beta chains were recorded as cytomegalovirus-associated. In a later analysis, TCR beta V- and J-gene trimming showed a link to a missense DCLRE1C variant. Previous analysis showed most TCR beta V segments were productive about 87% or about 30% of the time.

V lost 2 bases, J lost 7 bases, and 12 bases lay in between. The germline CDR1 and CDR2 sequences are WSHSY and SAAADI. The length of the CDR3 is 14 residues. Primers for the PCR totalled 60 Vbeta and 13 Jbeta. Assay: immunoSEQ multiplex PCR; the TCRdb copy retains only in-frame clones and omits some. Among around 150,000 clones listed, 65% to 90% were seen once. Concerning this clone: Antigen unknown.

V and J are TRBV10-2 and TRBJ1-5, with a possible D match to TRBD1 (6 bases). The sequenced sample was PBMCs. This TCR was sampled from a man aged 50 to 60 in good health and CMV-seropositive. The CDR3 nucleotides read TGCGCCAGCAGTGAGGCGGGGGGCGGGCAGCCCCAGCATTTT. Its protein product is CASSEAGGGQPQHF.